Below, 24 T cell receptor beta chains from the same sample are listed, as sequenced in a study of regulatory T cells in long-lasting Graves disease. The time point here: persistent/refractory GD, antithyroid drugs over 5 years with positive TRAb. Extracted PBMC RNA gave rise to the TCR library. Arm-PCR of CDR3 regions with iRepertoire HTBI primers generated TCR beta libraries. In TCRdb, the multiplex PCR reads were re-called with MiXCR into one record per CDR3 protein. The sample carries 600,000 to 800,000 distinct CDR3 sequences, around 30% recorded once. The source material was peripheral blood mononuclear cells (PBMCs), sampled when the disease was refractory, from a patient treated with antithyroid drugs. The source is a female donor with Graves disease.

In this sample, this clonotype turned up once. The V and J genes are TRBV28 and TRBJ1-1; no clear D. Trimming took off 6 bases at V and 1 base at J, with 15 bases between the two ends. This CDR3 region has 15 residues. CDR1 is MDHEN, CDR2 SYDVKM, per germline. In DNA, the CDR3 is TGTGCCAGCAGCTTAGTTCTGACAACGAACACTGAAGCTTTCTTT. Protein product: CASSLVLTTNTEAFF.

The chain combines TRBV7-9 with TRBJ1-4; D gene ambiguous. The CDR3 extends over 14 amino acids. Trimming pared 1 base from V and 5 bases from J, leaving 8 bases between. From germline, CDR1 is SEHNR and CDR2 FQNEAQ (reference sequence). CDR3 DNA: TGTGCCAGCAGCTTAGTATCCAGGAATGAAAAACTGTTTTTT. The encoded protein is CASSLVSRNEKLFF.

J is TRBJ2-7 and V is TRBV5-6, with D possibly matching TRBD2 (5 bases). The CDR3 has 13 amino acids. Trimming removed 3 bases from V and 12 bases from J, with 19 bases in between. The germline CDR1 and CDR2 sequences are SGHDT and YYEEEE. Here the CDR3 DNA reads TGTGCCAGCAGCTCCGAACTAGGTTCTAGTAGGTACTTC. Protein: CASSSELGSSRYF.

This sequence joins TRBV6-2 or TRBV6-3 and TRBJ2-7; possibly TRBD2 for D (6 bases). Germline V gene sequence: CDR1 MNHEY, CDR2 SVGEGT. The CDR3 totals 12 residues. Trimming removed 5 bases from V and 8 bases from J, with 13 bases in between. CDR3 protein: CASSGGTSQQYF. The CDR3 DNA reads TGTGCCAGCAGTGGGGGGACTTCCCAGCAGTACTTC.

This clonotype was seen ten or more times. The J gene is TRBJ2-5, the V gene TRBV2; no clear D gene. Trimming removed 4 bases at V and 0 bases at J, with 9 bases between. The germline V gene encodes CDR1 SNHLY and CDR2 FYNNEI. The CDR3 length is 14 residues. CDR3 bases: TGTGCCAGCAGTGCACAGAGGTACCAAGAGACCCAGTACTTC. Amino acids: CASSAQRYQETQYF.

Only a few counts were recorded for this clonotype. V and J are TRBV6-1 and TRBJ1-1; D ambiguous. V was pared by 7 bases and J by 1 base, with 7 bases between. Germline CDR1 reads MNHNS; CDR2 reads SASEGT. This CDR3 has 12 residues. The CDR3 sequence is CASIDSNTEAFF. The CDR3, as DNA: TGTGCCAGCATCGACTCGAACACTGAAGCTTTCTTT.

This clonotype has only one observation. The chain carries TRBV19 and TRBJ2-2; 8 nucleotides line up with TRBD1. V lost 3 bases to trimming and J lost 5 bases; unmatched junction nucleotides: 8. CDR1 LNHDA and CDR2 SQIVND come from the germline V gene (reference sequence). The CDR3 runs to 16 residues. CDR3 region: CASSMAGQVRTGELFF. CDR3 nucleotides: TGTGCCAGTAGTATGGCGGGACAGGTTCGAACCGGGGAGCTGTTTTTT.

In the case of this clonotype: An end of the junction does not agree with germline; a read error may underlie this. The rearrangement links TRBV12-5 to TRBJ1-2; 9 nucleotides align to TRBD1. There are 13 residues in the CDR3. The germline V gene encodes CDR1 LGHNT and CDR2 FRNRAP. The CDR3 reads CASGLTGGNGHTF. The CDR3 coding sequence is TGTGCTAGTGGTTTGACAGGGGGCAATGGCCACACCTTC.

This clonotype was observed a few times. The chain carries TRBV3-1 and TRBJ1-1; TRBD1 matches 10 bases. V lost 3 bases and J lost 5; bases outside the gene matches: 6. This CDR3 comprises 15 residues. The V gene's germline CDR1 is LGHDT and CDR2 YNNKEL (reference sequence). CDR3 sequence reads: CASSQIPGQGTEAFF. CDR3 nucleotides: TGTGCCAGCAGCCAGATACCGGGACAGGGGACTGAAGCTTTCTTT.

This clonotype was seen repeatedly, ten times or more. The chain carries TRBV2 and TRBJ1-2; 10 bases align to TRBD1. Losses at the gene ends were 6 bases for V and 5 bases for J; bases not matched to a gene: 3. The germline CDR1 and CDR2 sequences are SNHLY and FYNNEI. CDR3 length: 13 amino acids. CDR3 DNA sequence: TGTGCCAGCAGGGGACAGGGGATATATGGCTACACCTTC. Translated, it gives CASRGQGIYGYTF.

At least ten counts were recorded for this clonotype. The V gene is TRBV27, the J gene TRBJ1-5; the D is unclear. Per germline, CDR1 MNHEY and CDR2 SMNVEV (reference sequence). The CDR3 loop spans 14 amino acids. Trimming left V 6 bases short and J 0 bases short, with 9 bases between. CDR3 nucleotides: TGTGCCAGCAGCTACACGAATAGCAATCAGCCCCAGCATTTT. Translating gives CASSYTNSNQPQHF.

This rearrangement joins TRBV19 to TRBJ2-5; TRBD1 agrees at 7 bases. The CDR3 runs 13 residues. Losses at the gene ends were 6 bases for V and 2 bases for J; bases not matched to a gene: 3. CDR1 LNHDA and CDR2 SQIVND come from the germline V gene (reference sequence). The CDR3 sequence: CASRGTVQETQYF. The DNA for the CDR3 is TGTGCCAGTAGAGGGACAGTACAAGAGACCCAGTACTTC.

This clonotype was recorded a few times. This rearrangement joins TRBV6-1 to TRBJ1-1, with 8 bases fitting TRBD1. The CDR3 spans 19 residues. V was clipped by 0 bases and J by 4 bases; unmatched bases: 16. The germline V gene encodes CDR1 MNHNS and CDR2 SASEGT. In nucleotides, the CDR3 is TGTGCCAGCAGTGAAGCAAGGCGGGCAGGGGGCGCCCAGGGCACTGAAGCTTTCTTT. As protein: CASSEARRAGGAQGTEAFF.

A note on this clonotype: Possible read error: a much larger clone is one base away. V is TRBV20-1 and J is TRBJ1-2, with 9 bases fitting TRBD1. Germline loops: CDR1 DFQATT, CDR2 SNEGSKA (reference sequence). The CDR3 contains 15 residues. CDR3 sequence (DNA): TGCAGTGCTAGACCTCGGGGACAGGGACTCTATGGCCACACCTTC. Amino acid sequence: CSARPRGQGLYGHTF.

Ten or more counts support this clonotype. The chain links TRBV2 to TRBJ1-1; D is uncertain. V was cut by 4 bases and J by 5 bases, with 11 bases left in between. Germline V gene data show CDR1 as SNHLY and CDR2 as FYNNEI. The CDR3 is 13 residues long. This CDR3 is CASSGSSDTEAFF. The CDR3 DNA follows: TGTGCCAGCAGTGGTTCGTCAGATACTGAAGCTTTCTTT.

This clonotype appeared a few times. This sequence joins TRBV29-1 and TRBJ1-3, with a tentative D call TRBD1 (6 bases). The CDR3 contains 14 residues. Germline loops: CDR1 SQVTM, CDR2 ANQGSEA. The ends were cut back, 3 bases at V and 3 bases at J, with 12 bases in the middle. CDR3: CSVEIQGLGNTIYF. In DNA form, the CDR3 reads TGCAGCGTTGAGATACAGGGACTTGGAAACACCATATATTTT.

A few counts support this clonotype. The gene calls are TRBV29-1 and TRBJ2-7; D is possibly TRBD2 (6 bases). The CDR3 runs 14 residues. Germline V lookup: CDR1 SQVTM, CDR2 ANQGSEA. Trimming stripped 5 bases from V and 5 bases from J, with 19 bases between. The CDR3 region is CSVPGGPETHEQYF. The CDR3 DNA follows: TGCAGCGTTCCCGGGGGACCGGAGACCCACGAGCAGTACTTC.

This clonotype was detected ten times or more. The genes are TRBV29-1 and TRBJ1-1, with D perhaps TRBD1 (5 bases). Trimming left V 4 bases short and J 1 base short, with 7 bases between. Germline lookup yields CDR1 SQVTM and CDR2 ANQGSEA. This CDR3 contains 12 residues. Here the CDR3 DNA reads TGCAGCGTTGTCGGGGGGAACACTGAAGCTTTCTTT. As protein: CSVVGGNTEAFF.

This clonotype was picked up a small number of times. This chain joins TRBV13 and TRBJ2-7; no definite D call. The V end lost 4 bases, the J end lost 0 bases, and 7 bases lay between the germline ends. This CDR3 contains 13 residues. Germline V gene sequence: CDR1 PRHDT, CDR2 FYEKMQ (reference sequence). CDR3 loop: CASSSDVSYEQYF. Written as DNA, the CDR3 is TGTGCCAGCAGCTCCGATGTCTCCTACGAGCAGTACTTC.

CDR3 coding DNA: TGTGCCAGCAGTTACGGGGGGCAGGGCTATGGCTACACCTTC. As protein: CASSYGGQGYGYTF. The V call is TRBV6-5, the J call TRBJ1-2; tentatively, D is TRBD1 (6 bases). This CDR3 has 14 residues. Trimming shortened V by 2 bases and J by 4 bases, and 11 bases separated the two germline ends. The germline V gene has CDR1 MNHEY and CDR2 SVGAGI.

The chain has TRBV11-2 and TRBJ1-1; D not certain. The germline gives CDR1 SGHAT, CDR2 FQNNGV. Trimming took off 4 bases at V and 7 bases at J, with 10 bases between the two ends. This CDR3 has 12 amino acids. The CDR3 sequence is CASSSNLGEAFF. The CDR3 nucleotides are TGTGCCAGCAGCTCGAATTTGGGTGAAGCTTTCTTT.

The gene calls are TRBV30 and TRBJ1-1; the match to TRBD1 covers 9 bases. The CDR3 is 14 residues long. Germline V CDR1 and CDR2: GTSNPN, SVGIG (reference sequence). V shed 0 bases and J 4 bases; nucleotides not matched to a gene: 3. CDR3 bases: TGTGCCTGGAGTGTTGAGGACAGGGGCACTGAAGCTTTCTTT. This sequence encodes CAWSVEDRGTEAFF.

This clonotype was observed once. A read error may explain this, as a much larger clone is one base away. The V gene is TRBV6-2 or TRBV6-3, the J gene TRBJ1-2; D is unclear. V gave up 2 bases and J gave up 1 base, with 8 bases separating them. The CDR3 runs 14 residues. Germline V lookup: CDR1 MNHEY, CDR2 SVGEGT. The chain's CDR3 is CASSYPGGNYGYTF. The CDR3 coding sequence is TGTGCCAGCAGTTACCCAGGCGGTAACTATGGCTACACCTTC.

This clonotype was detected many times. The chain joins TRBV12-3 or TRBV12-4 to TRBJ2-5, with D possibly being TRBD2 (6 bases). Trimming pared 3 bases from V and 5 bases from J, leaving 13 bases between. The CDR3 covers 14 residues. CDR3 nucleotides: TGTGCCAGCAGTTTCACGGGACTTGGGGAGACCCAGTACTTC. Its protein is CASSFTGLGETQYF.